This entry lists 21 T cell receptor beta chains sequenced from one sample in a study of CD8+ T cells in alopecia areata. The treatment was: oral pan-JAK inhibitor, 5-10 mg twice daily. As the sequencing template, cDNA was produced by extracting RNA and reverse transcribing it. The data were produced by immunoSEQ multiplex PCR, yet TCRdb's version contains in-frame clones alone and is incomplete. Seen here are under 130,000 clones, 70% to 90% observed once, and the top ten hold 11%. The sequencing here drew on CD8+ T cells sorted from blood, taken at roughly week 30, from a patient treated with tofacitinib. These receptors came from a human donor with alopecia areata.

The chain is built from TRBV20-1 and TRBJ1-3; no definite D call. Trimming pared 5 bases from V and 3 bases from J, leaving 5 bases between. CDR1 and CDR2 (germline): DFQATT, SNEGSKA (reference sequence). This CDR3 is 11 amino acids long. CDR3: CSAGVGNTIYF. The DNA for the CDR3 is TGCAGTGCTGGAGTTGGAAACACCATATATTTT.

CDR3: CAISEGTRVDEQYF. For the CDR3, the DNA is TGTGCCATCAGTGAGGGGACTAGAGTTGACGAGCAGTACTTC. The chain links TRBV10-3 to TRBJ2-7, with 8 bases identical to TRBD2. CDR1 and CDR2 (germline): ENHRY, SYGVKD. Trimming removed 2 bases from V and 5 bases from J; junction bases left unmatched: 5. The CDR3 is 14 amino acids.

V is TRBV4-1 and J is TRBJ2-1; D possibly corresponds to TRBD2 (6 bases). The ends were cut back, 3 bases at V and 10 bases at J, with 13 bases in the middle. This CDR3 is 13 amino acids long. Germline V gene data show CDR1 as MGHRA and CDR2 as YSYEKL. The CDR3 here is CASSQELAREQFF. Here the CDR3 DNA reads TGCGCCAGCAGCCAGGAACTAGCTAGAGAGCAGTTCTTC.

The chain's CDR3 is CASSESLGYGYTF. The CDR3 DNA is TGCGCCAGCAGTGAGTCCCTGGGCTATGGCTACACCTTC. V is TRBV10-2 and J is TRBJ1-2; no firm D call. The V end lost 0 bases, the J end lost 4 bases, and 6 bases lay between the germline ends. The germline V gene has CDR1 WSHSY and CDR2 SAAADI. This CDR3 has 13 residues.

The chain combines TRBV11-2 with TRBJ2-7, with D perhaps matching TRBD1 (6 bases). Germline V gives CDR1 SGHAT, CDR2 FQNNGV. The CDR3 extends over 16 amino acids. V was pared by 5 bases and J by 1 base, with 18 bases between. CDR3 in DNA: TGTGCCAGCAGCGCCCGCCCCGGGACAAGTTCCTACGAGCAGTACTTC. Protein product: CASSARPGTSSYEQYF.

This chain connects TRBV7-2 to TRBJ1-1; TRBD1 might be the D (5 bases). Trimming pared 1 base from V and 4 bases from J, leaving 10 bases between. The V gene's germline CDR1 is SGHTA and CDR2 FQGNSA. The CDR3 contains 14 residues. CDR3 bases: TGTGCCAGCAGCTTAGGGGCAGGGACCACTGAAGCTTTCTTT. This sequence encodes CASSLGAGTTEAFF.

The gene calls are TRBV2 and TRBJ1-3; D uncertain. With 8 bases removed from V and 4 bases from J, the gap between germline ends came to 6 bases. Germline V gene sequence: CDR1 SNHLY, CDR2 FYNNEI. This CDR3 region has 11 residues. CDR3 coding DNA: TGTGCCAGCCGGGTGGGAAACACCATATATTTT. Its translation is CASRVGNTIYF. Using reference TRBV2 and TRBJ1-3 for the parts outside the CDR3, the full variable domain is EPEVTQTPSHQVTQMGQEVILRCVPISNHLYFYWYRQILGQKVEFLVSFYNNEISEKSEIFDDQFSVERPDGSNFTLKIRSTKLEDSAMYFCASRVGNTIYFGEGSWLTVV.

In DNA, the CDR3 is TGTGCCAGCAGTTCCTTCAGGGGGGATGAAAAACTGTTTTTT. This encodes CASSSFRGDEKLFF. This sequence joins TRBV27 and TRBJ1-4; TRBD1 matches 7 bases. CDR3 length: 14 amino acids. The germline gives CDR1 MNHEY, CDR2 SMNVEV (reference sequence). The J segment lost 6 bases and the V segment lost 4 bases, leaving 5 bases of the junction unmatched. The variable domain in full, completed from reference TRBV27 and TRBJ1-4, reads EAQVTQNPRYLITVTGKKLTVTCSQNMNHEYMSWYRQDPGLGLRQIYYSMNVEVTDKGDVPEGYKVSRKEKRNFPLILESPSPNQTSLYFCASSSFRGDEKLFFGSGTQLSVL.

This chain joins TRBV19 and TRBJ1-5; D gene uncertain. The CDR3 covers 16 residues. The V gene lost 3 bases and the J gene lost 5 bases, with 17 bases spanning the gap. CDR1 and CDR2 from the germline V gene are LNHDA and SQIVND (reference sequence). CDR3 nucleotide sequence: TGTGCCAGTAGTATCCGGAGGGAACGGGGTGATCAGCCCCAGCATTTT. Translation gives CASSIRRERGDQPQHF.

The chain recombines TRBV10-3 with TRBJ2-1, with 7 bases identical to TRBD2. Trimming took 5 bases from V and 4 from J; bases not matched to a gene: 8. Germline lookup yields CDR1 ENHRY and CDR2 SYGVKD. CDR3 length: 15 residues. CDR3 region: CAISMGGDSYNEQFF. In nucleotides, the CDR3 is TGTGCCATCAGTATGGGGGGGGATTCGTACAATGAGCAGTTCTTC.

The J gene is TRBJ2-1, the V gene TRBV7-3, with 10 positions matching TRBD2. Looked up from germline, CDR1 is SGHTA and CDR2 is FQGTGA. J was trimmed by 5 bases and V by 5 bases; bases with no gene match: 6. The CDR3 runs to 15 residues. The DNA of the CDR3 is TGTGCCAGCAGCGACGGACTAGCGGCCCACAATGAGCAGTTCTTC. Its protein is CASSDGLAAHNEQFF.

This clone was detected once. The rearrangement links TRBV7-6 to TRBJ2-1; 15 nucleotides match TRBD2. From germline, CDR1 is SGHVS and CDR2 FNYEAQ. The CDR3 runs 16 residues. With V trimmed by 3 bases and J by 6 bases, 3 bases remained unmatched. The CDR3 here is CASSFGGLAGGNEQFF. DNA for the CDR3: TGTGCCAGCAGCTTTGGGGGACTAGCGGGAGGCAATGAGCAGTTCTTC.

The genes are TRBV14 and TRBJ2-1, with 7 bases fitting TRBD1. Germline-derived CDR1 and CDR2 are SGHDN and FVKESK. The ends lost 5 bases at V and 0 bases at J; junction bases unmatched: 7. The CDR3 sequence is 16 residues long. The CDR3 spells CASSFPGQSSYNEQFF. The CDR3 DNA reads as TGTGCCAGCAGCTTTCCGGGACAGAGCTCCTACAATGAGCAGTTCTTC.

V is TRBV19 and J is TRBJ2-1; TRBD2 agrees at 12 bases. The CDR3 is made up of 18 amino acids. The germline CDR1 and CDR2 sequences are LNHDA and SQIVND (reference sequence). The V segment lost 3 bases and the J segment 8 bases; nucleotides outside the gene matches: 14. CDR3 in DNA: TGTGCCAGTAGTATCGGACTAGCGGGGAGCCTACAAGGGGATGAGCAGTTCTTC. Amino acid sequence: CASSIGLAGSLQGDEQFF.

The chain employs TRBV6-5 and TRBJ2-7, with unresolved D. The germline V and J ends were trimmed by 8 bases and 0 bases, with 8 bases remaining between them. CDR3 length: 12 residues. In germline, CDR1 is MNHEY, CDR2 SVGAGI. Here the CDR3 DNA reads TGTGCCAGCCTACAAAGCTCCTACGAGCAGTACTTC. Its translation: CASLQSSYEQYF.

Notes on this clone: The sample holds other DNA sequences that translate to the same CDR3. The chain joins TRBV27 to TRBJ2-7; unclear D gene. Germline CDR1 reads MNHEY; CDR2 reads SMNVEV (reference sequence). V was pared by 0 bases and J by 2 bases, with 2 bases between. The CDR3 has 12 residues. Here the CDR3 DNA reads TGTGCCAGCAGTTTATCGCCCTACGAGCAGTACTTC. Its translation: CASSLSPYEQYF.

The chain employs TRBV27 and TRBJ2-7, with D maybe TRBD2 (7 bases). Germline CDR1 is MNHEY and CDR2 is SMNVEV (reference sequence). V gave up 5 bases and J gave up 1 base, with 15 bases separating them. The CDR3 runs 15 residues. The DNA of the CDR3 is TGTGCCAGCAGTCAGAAGGGGGGGTTATCCTACGAGCAGTACTTC. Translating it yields CASSQKGGLSYEQYF.

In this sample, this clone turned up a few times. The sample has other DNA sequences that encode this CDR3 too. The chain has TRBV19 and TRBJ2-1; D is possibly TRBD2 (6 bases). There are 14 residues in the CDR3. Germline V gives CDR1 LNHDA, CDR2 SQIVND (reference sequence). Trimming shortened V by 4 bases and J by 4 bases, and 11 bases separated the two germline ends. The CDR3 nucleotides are TGTGCCAGTAGTAAAGGAGGGGATTACAATGAGCAGTTCTTC. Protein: CASSKGGDYNEQFF.

The CDR3 loop is CASSLGQNTGELFF. Written as DNA, the CDR3 is TGTGCCAGCAGTTTGGGGCAGAACACCGGGGAGCTGTTTTTT. The gene calls are TRBV27 and TRBJ2-2; TRBD1 might be the D (5 bases). Per germline, CDR1 MNHEY and CDR2 SMNVEV (reference sequence). The CDR3 extends over 14 amino acids. The V and J ends lost 3 bases and 1 base respectively, with 6 bases between them.

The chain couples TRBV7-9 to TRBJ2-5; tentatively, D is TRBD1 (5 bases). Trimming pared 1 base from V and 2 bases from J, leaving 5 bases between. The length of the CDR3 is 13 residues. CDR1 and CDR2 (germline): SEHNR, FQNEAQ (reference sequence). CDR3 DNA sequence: TGTGCCAGCAGCTTAGGGACACAAGAGACCCAGTACTTC. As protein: CASSLGTQETQYF. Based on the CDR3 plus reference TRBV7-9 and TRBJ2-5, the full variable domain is DTGVSQNPRHKITKRGQNVTFRCDPISEHNRLYWYRQTLGQGPEFLTYFQNEAQLEKSRLLSDRFSAERPKGSFSTLEIQRTEQGDSAMYLCASSLGTQETQYFGPGTRLLVL.

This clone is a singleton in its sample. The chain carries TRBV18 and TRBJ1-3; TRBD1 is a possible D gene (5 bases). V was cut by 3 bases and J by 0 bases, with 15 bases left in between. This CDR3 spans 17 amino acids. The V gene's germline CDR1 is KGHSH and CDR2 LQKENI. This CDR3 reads CASSPSGTFNSGNTIYF. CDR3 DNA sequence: TGTGCCAGCTCACCTTCCGGGACGTTCAACTCTGGAAACACCATATATTTT.